The present entry profiles one T cell receptor (beta chain) with its context. The record originates from a study of somatic mutations in cytotoxic T cells in rheumatoid arthritis. The germline gives CDR1 LGHNA, CDR2 YNFKEQ. Trimming stripped 1 base from V and 6 bases from J, with 15 bases between. This CDR3 contains 15 residues. Assay used: immunoSEQ multiplex PCR; TCRdb lists only in-frame clones, some missing. The sample has 13,000 or so clones; over 70% are singletons. The rearrangement uses TRBV4-2 and TRBJ1-2; D unclear. This sequence was found in an adult with rheumatoid arthritis. What was sequenced was CD8+ T cells sorted from blood. The CDR3 here is CASSQVGSYLDGYTF. The CDR3, as DNA: TGTGCCAGCAGCCAAGTGGGGAGCTACTTAGATGGCTACACCTTC.